This TCR beta chain stems from a study of Ad26.COV2.S vaccination and SARS-CoV-2 variants. Whole-study results and caveats: Vaccinees displayed broader spike-specific TCR repertoires than placebo recipients. Reportedly, spike-specific CD8+ and CD4+ T cell responses achieved substantial breadth once vaccination had taken place.

V lost 3 bases to trimming and J lost 12 bases, with 12 bases between them. This CDR3 spans 12 amino acids. CDR1 is PRHDT and CDR2 is FYEKMQ in the germline V gene (reference sequence). Clones were sequenced by immunoSEQ multiplex PCR, and TCRdb holds only the in-frame ones, with some missing. The table has approximately 350,000 clones, roughly 91% seen once. Stated treatment: 19 received Ad26.COV2.S at low or high dose, single or two shots; roughly five received placebo; per-sample allocation not given. Sample collection was performed on day 63 after the first vaccine or placebo injection. As to this clone: No antigen is known for it.

The chain combines TRBV13 with TRBJ2-4, with unresolved D. Sequencing was performed on peripheral blood, taken in a trial of Ad26.COV2.S vaccine versus placebo. This sequence originates from a person aged 18-60 years who received the Ad26.COV2.S COVID-19 vaccine or a placebo. The CDR3 protein is CASSLGGVDQYF. DNA for the CDR3: TGTGCCAGCAGCTTGGGCGGAGTTGATCAGTACTTC.